These 25 T cell receptor beta chains were all obtained from the same sample, sequenced in a study of blood T cell repertoires in COVID-19. The protocol was immunoSEQ multiplex PCR, while the TCRdb copy is restricted to in-frame clones and leaves out a portion. The data show 110,000 to 150,000 clones, 75% to 85% seen once. Sequenced input: peripheral blood. These receptors were obtained from a woman in her 70s with COVID-19, enrolled during active disease.

J is TRBJ2-1 and V is TRBV5-4, with D unclear. Trimming pared 6 bases from V and 4 bases from J, leaving 11 bases between. The CDR3 consists of 13 residues. Germline V gene sequence: CDR1 SGHNT, CDR2 YYREEE (reference sequence). CDR3 residues: CASTFGRYNEQFF. CDR3 sequence (DNA): TGTGCCAGCACCTTTGGGCGATACAATGAGCAGTTCTTC.

J is TRBJ1-1 and V is TRBV6-2 or TRBV6-3, with no clear D. CDR1 and CDR2 (germline): MNHEY, SVGEGT. CDR3 size: 15 residues. V was shortened by 0 bases and J by 7 bases, with 15 bases between the two germline ends. The CDR3 region is CASSYSMFDGDEAFF. CDR3 in DNA: TGTGCCAGCAGTTACTCGATGTTCGACGGGGATGAAGCTTTCTTT.

The chain has TRBV11-2 and TRBJ2-7; 7 bases match TRBD1. V was pared by 4 bases and J by 6 bases, with 3 bases of the junction left unmatched. Germline-derived CDR1 and CDR2 are SGHAT and FQNNGV. CDR3 length equals 12 residues. The CDR3 loop reads CASSSTGFEQYF. Written as DNA, the CDR3 is TGTGCCAGCAGCTCGACAGGGTTCGAGCAGTACTTC.

The chain recombines TRBV7-2 with TRBJ2-4, with a tentative D call TRBD2 (5 bases). The CDR3 loop spans 18 amino acids. Trimming stripped 5 bases from V and 6 bases from J, with 26 bases between. The germline gives CDR1 SGHTA, CDR2 FQGNSA. This CDR3 is CASSPPSGSATLRNIQYF. CDR3 DNA sequence: TGTGCCAGCAGCCCCCCGTCCGGTAGCGCGACCTTACGAAACATTCAGTACTTC. Complete variable domain (other parts from reference TRBV7-2 and TRBJ2-4): GAGVSQSPSNKVTEKGKDVELRCDPISGHTALYWYRQSLGQGLEFLIYFQGNSAPDKSGLPSDRFSAERTGGSVSTLTIQRTQQEDSAVYLCASSPPSGSATLRNIQYFGAGTRLSVL.

This clone has more than one count but fewer than ten. This chain links TRBV6-5 with TRBJ1-1; TRBD1 might be the D (5 bases). Germline CDR1 MNHEY, CDR2 SVGAGI. The CDR3 length is 13 residues. The CDR3 region has the DNA TGTACCTCCCGGGGGACCGCGAACACTGAAGCTTTCTTT. This translates into CTSRGTANTEAFF.

CDR3: CASSLAYGYTF. For the CDR3, the DNA is TGTGCCAGCAGCTTGGCGTATGGCTACACCTTC. The rearrangement joins TRBV5-8 to TRBJ1-2; D not certain. The CDR3 has 11 amino acids. Germline V gene sequence: CDR1 SGHTS, CDR2 YDEGEE. The V end was cut by 0 bases, the J end by 5 bases, with 2 bases between.

The gene calls are TRBV7-2 and TRBJ1-1; D gene unclear. Trimming stripped 3 bases from V and 5 bases from J, with 10 bases between. This CDR3 spans 13 amino acids. The V gene's germline CDR1 is SGHTA and CDR2 FQGNSA. CDR3 in amino acids: CASSLRVRTEAFF. The CDR3 nucleotides read TGTGCCAGCAGCTTGCGGGTAAGGACTGAAGCTTTCTTT.

This sequence joins TRBV6-6 and TRBJ2-7, with TRBD2 as a possible D gene (6 bases). Germline CDR1 is MNHNY and CDR2 is SVGAGI (reference sequence). This CDR3 is built from 15 residues. Trimming left V 6 bases short and J 1 base short, with 16 bases between. The CDR3 region is CASSWRGVRSYEQYF. The CDR3 bases are TGTGCCAGCAGCTGGAGGGGCGTGCGTTCCTACGAGCAGTACTTC.

V gene TRBV27 combines with J gene TRBJ1-6, with 8 nucleotides matching TRBD1. Germline CDR1 is MNHEY and CDR2 is SMNVEV (reference sequence). The CDR3 covers 13 residues. With V trimmed by 8 bases and J by 7 bases, 4 bases remained unmatched. Written as DNA, the CDR3 is TGTGCCAGCGGACAGGGCCTAAATTCACCCCTCCACTTT. Translation: CASGQGLNSPLHF.

This clone was recorded many times. The chain employs TRBV4-1 and TRBJ2-2, with a tentative D call TRBD1 (5 bases). This CDR3 has 14 residues. Trimming took off 2 bases at V and 7 bases at J, with 11 bases between the two ends. Germline V gene lookup returns CDR1 MGHRA and CDR2 YSYEKL. The CDR3 spells CASSQPQTVGELFF. CDR3 bases: TGCGCCAGCAGCCAACCACAGACAGTCGGGGAGCTGTTTTTT.

The V call is TRBV5-8, the J call TRBJ1-5; D gene unclear. The length of the CDR3 is 17 residues. V shed 5 bases and J shed 4 bases, with 22 bases lying between them. Germline lookup yields CDR1 SGHTS and CDR2 YDEGEE. The DNA for the CDR3 is TGTGCCAGCAGTTCGTCCAGCGGGCTTCTAACGAATCAGCCCCAGCATTTT. This translates into CASSSSSGLLTNQPQHF.

The chain is built from TRBV19 and TRBJ1-5; TRBD1 aligns across 7 bases. From germline, CDR1 is LNHDA and CDR2 SQIVND (reference sequence). J lost 3 bases, V lost 5 bases, and 10 bases had no gene match. This CDR3 spans 16 amino acids. CDR3 in DNA: TGTGCCAGTAGTCCGGGACAGCTTAGAGACAATCAGCCCCAGCATTTT. It codes for CASSPGQLRDNQPQHF.

CDR3 sequence reads: CASRRGQGAGDTQYF. The CDR3 bases are TGTGCCAGCAGGAGGGGGCAGGGGGCAGGAGATACGCAGTATTTT. This chain connects TRBV6-5 to TRBJ2-3, with 8 nucleotides matching TRBD1. V was pared by 6 bases and J by 5 bases, with 10 bases of the junction left unmatched. There are 15 residues in the CDR3. Germline V lookup: CDR1 MNHEY, CDR2 SVGAGI.

This clone has only one observation. The V call is TRBV21-1, the J call TRBJ1-5. TRBV21-1 is a documented pseudogene. The CDR3 is 13 amino acids. Here the CDR3 reads CASSSEGVGNQHF. The DNA of the CDR3 is TGTGCCAGCAGTTCCGAGGGTGTAGGAAATCAGCATTTT.

V and J are TRBV7-6 and TRBJ1-3, with 8 nucleotides matching TRBD1. The CDR3 covers 18 residues. The germline gives CDR1 SGHVS, CDR2 FNYEAQ. The V segment lost 5 bases and the J segment 4 bases; nucleotides outside the gene matches: 16. This CDR3 reads CASSPIGGQGARGNTIYF. For the CDR3, the DNA is TGTGCCAGCAGCCCTATCGGCGGCCAGGGGGCGCGGGGAAACACCATATATTTT.

The chain has TRBV18 and TRBJ2-5; TRBD1 matches at 7 bases. CDR1 and CDR2 from the germline V gene are KGHSH and LQKENI. The ends lost 5 bases at V and 2 bases at J; junction bases unmatched: 2. CDR3 length equals 13 residues. CDR3 region: CASSKGQQETQYF. The CDR3 DNA is TGTGCCAGCTCAAAGGGACAGCAAGAGACCCAGTACTTC.

The rearrangement uses TRBV2 and TRBJ2-7; perhaps TRBD1 as D (6 bases). Germline CDR1 SNHLY, CDR2 FYNNEI. The germline V and J ends were trimmed by 3 bases and 3 bases, with 12 bases remaining between them. This CDR3 is built from 14 residues. The DNA of the CDR3 is TGTGCCAGCAGTGAGTTGGTAGGGGGCTACGAGCAGTACTTC. Protein product: CASSELVGGYEQYF.

The chain uses TRBV2 and TRBJ1-1, with unresolved D. V was shortened by 7 bases and J by 5 bases, with 11 bases between the two germline ends. Germline values: CDR1 SNHLY, CDR2 FYNNEI. This CDR3 comprises 12 residues. The CDR3 coding sequence is TGTGCCAGCATGGCGGATAGTACTGAAGCTTTCTTT. Its protein is CASMADSTEAFF.

This clone was observed a few times. The chain carries TRBV11-2 and TRBJ2-4, with TRBD1 as a possible D gene (6 bases). In germline, CDR1 is SGHAT, CDR2 FQNNGV. This CDR3 spans 16 amino acids. Trimming left V 6 bases short and J 0 bases short, with 15 bases between. The CDR3, as DNA: TGTGCCAGCAGGATAGGGGGTACTGGAGCCAAAAACATTCAGTACTTC. This gives the protein CASRIGGTGAKNIQYF. Filled out from reference TRBV11-2 and TRBJ2-4, the complete variable domain reads EAGVAQSPRYKIIEKRQSVAFWCNPISGHATLYWYQQILGQGPKLLIQFQNNGVVDDSQLPKDRFSAERLKGVDSTLKIQPAKLEDSAVYLCASRIGGTGAKNIQYFGAGTRLSVL.

The chain uses TRBV28 and TRBJ2-2, with TRBD2 matching over 7 bases. V shed 7 bases and J 5 bases; nucleotides not matched to a gene: 7. The V gene's germline CDR1 is MDHEN and CDR2 SYDVKM. The CDR3 sequence is 14 residues long. DNA of the CDR3: TGTGCCAGCATCTGGGGGGGGAAAACCGGGGAGCTGTTTTTT. Its protein is CASIWGGKTGELFF.

The gene calls are TRBV4-1 and TRBJ1-3; the D is unclear. Germline values: CDR1 MGHRA, CDR2 YSYEKL. The CDR3 is 13 residues long. Trimming pared 4 bases from V and 4 bases from J, leaving 8 bases between. CDR3 protein: CASSPLYGNTIYF. In nucleotides, the CDR3 is TGCGCCAGCAGCCCACTTTACGGAAACACCATATATTTT.

The rearrangement links TRBV7-8 to TRBJ2-5; D remains unclear. This CDR3 spans 14 amino acids. Germline CDR1 SGHVS, CDR2 FQNEAQ. Trimming removed 1 base from V and 5 bases from J, with 11 bases in between. The CDR3 sequence is CASSLVAVLETQYF. The CDR3, as DNA: TGTGCCAGCAGCTTAGTTGCGGTTTTGGAGACCCAGTACTTC.

The chain employs TRBV6-5 and TRBJ2-7; maybe TRBD1 (6 bases). The CDR3 contains 12 residues. Per the germline V gene, CDR1 is MNHEY and CDR2 is SVGAGI. Trimming removed 6 bases at V and 6 bases at J, with 12 bases between. The CDR3 is CASRGVGAEQYF. The CDR3 DNA reads as TGTGCCAGCAGGGGGGTGGGGGCCGAGCAGTACTTC.

This clone was counted only a few times. The gene calls are TRBV15 and TRBJ2-5; no clear D. Germline V gene data show CDR1 as LNHNV and CDR2 as YYDKDF (reference sequence). This CDR3 has 14 residues. V lost 4 bases and J lost 5, with 14 bases in between. The CDR3 reads CATSNPQALETQYF. The CDR3 nucleotides read TGTGCCACCAGCAATCCCCAGGCGTTGGAGACCCAGTACTTC.

This chain uses TRBV7-9 with TRBJ1-6; D gene uncertain. Germline assignment: CDR1 SEHNR and CDR2 FQNEAQ (reference sequence). Deletions cut 2 bases from V and 5 bases from J, with 10 bases between. CDR3 length equals 15 residues. The chain's CDR3 is CASSLISLNNSPLHF. The CDR3 coding sequence is TGTGCCAGCAGCTTAATCTCCCTAAATAATTCACCCCTCCACTTT.